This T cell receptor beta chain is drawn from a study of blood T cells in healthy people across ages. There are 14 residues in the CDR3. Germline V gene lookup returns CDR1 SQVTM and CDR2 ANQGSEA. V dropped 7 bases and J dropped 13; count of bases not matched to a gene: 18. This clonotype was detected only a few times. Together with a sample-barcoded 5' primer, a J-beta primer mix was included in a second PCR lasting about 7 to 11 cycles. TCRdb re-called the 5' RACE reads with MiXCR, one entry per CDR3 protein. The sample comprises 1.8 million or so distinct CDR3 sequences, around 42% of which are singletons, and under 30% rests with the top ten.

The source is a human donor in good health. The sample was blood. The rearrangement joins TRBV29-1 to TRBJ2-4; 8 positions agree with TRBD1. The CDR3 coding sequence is TGCAGCGGCTATACCGGGACAGGTGAAGGAAGGCAGTACTTC. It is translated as CSGYTGTGEGRQYF.